A single sample gave rise to the 32 T cell receptor beta chains below, sequenced in a study of shared clonotypes between healthy human individuals. Measured with immunoSEQ multiplex PCR; TCRdb has only the in-frame clones, and not every one. The table lists 2 million to 2.5 million clones, over 90% of them singletons. Sequencing was done on a sample of naive CD4+ T cells from PBMCs. Regarding subset: CD45RA+ positively selected. Receptors were obtained from a man aged 18 to 29 in good health. Some clones in this sample may be carry-over from other donors' samples.

This clone was recorded only once. The genes are TRBV30 and TRBJ2-4; 9 bases map to TRBD1. The CDR3 is made up of 14 amino acids. V lost 4 bases to trimming and J lost 7 bases; unmatched junction nucleotides: 8. Germline assignment: CDR1 GTSNPN and CDR2 SVGIG (reference sequence). The CDR3 DNA is TGTGCCTGGACCGTCGGGACAGGGACCAACATTCAGTACTTC. It specifies CAWTVGTGTNIQYF.

The gene calls are TRBV5-4 and TRBJ1-6; 8 nucleotides line up with TRBD1. V was clipped by 0 bases and J by 10 bases; unmatched bases: 9. The CDR3 covers 16 residues. Looked up from germline, CDR1 is SGHNT and CDR2 is YYREEE (reference sequence). CDR3 loop: CASSLGAGGRGSPLHF. For the CDR3, the DNA is TGTGCCAGCAGCTTGGGAGCAGGGGGCAGGGGATCACCCCTCCACTTT.

The rearrangement joins TRBV5-5 to TRBJ1-5; no firm D call. The CDR3 has 14 amino acids. V lost 1 base and J 11 bases, leaving 16 bases between the germline ends. CDR1 is SGHKS, CDR2 YYEKEE, per germline (reference sequence). The CDR3 loop is CASSLSSVGPAQHF. CDR3 sequence (DNA): TGTGCCAGCAGCTTGTCTAGTGTAGGACCAGCCCAGCATTTT.

The chain employs TRBV6-1 and TRBJ2-2; D remains unclear. This CDR3 has 13 residues. The V gene's germline CDR1 is MNHNS and CDR2 SASEGT. Trimming stripped 6 bases from V and 5 bases from J, with 10 bases between. CDR3 DNA: TGTGCCAGCAGGAAGACTGTAACCGGGGAGCTGTTTTTT. This sequence encodes CASRKTVTGELFF.

V gene TRBV7-8 combines with J gene TRBJ2-2, with 16 bases fitting TRBD2. This CDR3 has 20 amino acids. The trim removed 1 base at V and 3 bases at J, leaving 8 bases unmatched. CDR1 is SGHVS and CDR2 is FQNEAQ in the germline V gene. DNA of the CDR3: TGTGCCAGCAGCTTAGGGGTCTTGGGACTAGCGGGAGGGTACACCGGGGAGCTGTTTTTT. Residues: CASSLGVLGLAGGYTGELFF. The full variable domain, rest sourced from reference TRBV7-8 and TRBJ2-2, is GAGVSQSPRYKVAKRGQDVALRCDPISGHVSLFWYQQALGQGPEFLTYFQNEAQLDKSGLPSDRFFAERPEGSVSTLKIQRTQQEDSAVYLCASSLGVLGLAGGYTGELFFGEGSRLTVL.

The chain has TRBV21-1 and TRBJ2-3; the table's D gene call, TRBD1, was not cross checked with the DNA. TRBV21-1 is described as a pseudogene. This CDR3 has 14 amino acids. CDR3 DNA: TGTGCCAGCAGCACTGGGCCACTCACAGATACGCAGTATTTT. This translates into CASSTGPLTDTQYF.

This chain uses TRBV28 with TRBJ1-1; D remains unclear. V was clipped by 5 bases and J by 6 bases, with 10 bases between them. Looked up from germline, CDR1 is MDHEN and CDR2 is SYDVKM. CDR3 length: 12 residues. The CDR3 DNA is TGTGCCAGCAGTACAAACTTAGCTGAAGCTTTCTTT. The encoded protein is CASSTNLAEAFF.

The table lists this clone with a count of one. The V gene is TRBV18, the J gene TRBJ1-4, with D perhaps TRBD1 (5 bases). This CDR3 spans 14 amino acids. Germline V gene sequence: CDR1 KGHSH, CDR2 LQKENI. Deletions cut 3 bases from V and 8 bases from J, with 13 bases between. The CDR3 loop reads CASSPRQGEEKLFF. DNA of the CDR3: TGTGCCAGCTCACCGAGGCAGGGAGAAGAAAAACTGTTTTTT.

The table lists this clone with a count of one. CDR3 nucleotides: TGTGCCAGCAGCTTGGCTGGGCTAGCGGCGTCCTACGAGCAGTACTTC. Protein sequence: CASSLAGLAASYEQYF. The V call is TRBV5-8, the J call TRBJ2-7; 7 positions match TRBD2. This CDR3 has 16 amino acids. Per germline, CDR1 SGHTS and CDR2 YDEGEE. V gave up 0 bases and J gave up 1 base; unmatched junction bases: 7.

The gene calls are TRBV28 and TRBJ2-4, with D possibly matching TRBD1 (6 bases). V gave up 2 bases and J gave up 1 base, with 9 bases separating them. Germline V gene data show CDR1 as MDHEN and CDR2 as SYDVKM. This CDR3 spans 15 amino acids. CDR3 loop: CASSLVQGAKNIQYF. In DNA form, the CDR3 reads TGTGCCAGCAGTTTAGTCCAGGGGGCCAAAAACATTCAGTACTTC.

CDR3 protein: CASSKPAGRTGDGYTF. CDR3 DNA sequence: TGTGCCAGCAGCAAACCGGCCGGGAGGACAGGCGATGGCTACACCTTC. This sequence joins TRBV21-1 and TRBJ1-2. TRBV21-1 is given as a pseudogene. This CDR3 is built from 16 residues.

In its sample, this clone was seen once. The rearrangement uses TRBV7-2 and TRBJ1-1; D not certain. The germline V gene encodes CDR1 SGHTA and CDR2 FQGNSA. The ends were cut back, 7 bases at V and 2 bases at J, with 11 bases in the middle. The CDR3 has 13 amino acids. The CDR3 reads CASKRWSNTEAFF. DNA of the CDR3: TGTGCCAGCAAAAGGTGGAGCAACACTGAAGCTTTCTTT.

This chain connects TRBV7-2 to TRBJ2-5; D unclear. The V end was cut by 7 bases, the J end by 2 bases, with 20 bases between. Germline-derived CDR1 and CDR2 are SGHTA and FQGNSA. The CDR3 sequence is 16 residues long. CDR3 sequence: CASTDERRLVQETQYF. The CDR3 DNA reads TGTGCCAGCACGGACGAACGTCGCCTTGTGCAAGAGACCCAGTACTTC.

The chain recombines TRBV5-4 with TRBJ2-5, with 8 bases aligning to TRBD2. The CDR3 is 15 residues long. The V gene's germline CDR1 is SGHNT and CDR2 YYREEE (reference sequence). V lost 3 bases and J lost 1; bases outside the gene matches: 5. CDR3 coding DNA: TGTGCCAGCAGCTCCTCAACTAGCGGCCAAGAGACCCAGTACTTC. Translation gives CASSSSTSGQETQYF.

The J gene is TRBJ2-5, the V gene TRBV10-2; TRBD2 aligns across 9 bases. CDR1 WSHSY and CDR2 SAAADI come from the germline V gene. The CDR3 is made up of 13 amino acids. The ends lost 6 bases at V and 5 bases at J; junction bases unmatched: 4. The CDR3 region is CASRVAGDETQYF. CDR3 coding DNA: TGCGCCAGCAGAGTAGCGGGAGACGAGACCCAGTACTTC.

The chain uses TRBV18 and TRBJ2-3, with TRBD2 matching over 13 bases. The trim removed 6 bases at V and 6 bases at J, leaving 3 bases unmatched. This CDR3 region has 14 residues. Looked up from germline, CDR1 is KGHSH and CDR2 is LQKENI. CDR3 protein: CASSPTSGRDTQYF. The CDR3, as DNA: TGTGCCAGCTCTCCGACTAGCGGGAGGGATACGCAGTATTTT.

The V call is TRBV5-1, the J call TRBJ2-1, with a possible D match to TRBD2 (5 bases). Germline V gene data show CDR1 as SGHRS and CDR2 as YFSETQ. Trimming removed 3 bases from V and 2 bases from J, with 12 bases in between. The CDR3 is made up of 15 amino acids. CDR3 DNA: TGCGCCAGCAGCTCGCAGGAGGTAGCCTACAATGAGCAGTTCTTC. Protein product: CASSSQEVAYNEQFF.

About this clone itself: One junction end does not reproduce the germline sequence, and a read error may be involved. V and J are TRBV11-2 and TRBJ2-7; tentatively, D is TRBD1 (6 bases). Per the germline V gene, CDR1 is SGHAT and CDR2 is FQNNGV. CDR3 length: 11 amino acids. The CDR3 DNA follows: TGTGCCACACAGGGAATCTACGGGCAGTACTTC. It translates to CATQGIYGQYF. Combining the CDR3 with reference TRBV11-2 and TRBJ2-7 gives the whole variable domain EAGVAQSPRYKIIEKRQSVAFWCNPISGHATLYWYQQILGQGPKLLIQFQNNGVVDDSQLPKDRFSAERLKGVDSTLKIQPAKLEDSAVYLCATQGIYGQYFGPGTRLTVT.

V gene TRBV2 combines with J gene TRBJ2-3, with a tentative D call TRBD1 (5 bases). The CDR3 sequence is 15 residues long. With 3 bases removed from V and 6 bases from J, the gap between germline ends came to 16 bases. The germline CDR1 and CDR2 sequences are SNHLY and FYNNEI. The CDR3 sequence is CASSDIGQKVDTQYF. CDR3 nucleotide sequence: TGTGCCAGCAGTGATATAGGACAAAAAGTCGATACGCAGTATTTT.

The chain recombines TRBV9 with TRBJ2-7, with 13 nucleotides matching TRBD2. The V segment lost 3 bases and the J segment 4 bases; nucleotides outside the gene matches: 4. CDR3 length: 15 residues. CDR1 is SGDLS and CDR2 is YYNGEE in the germline V gene. CDR3 bases: TGTGCCAGCAGCGAGAGGACTAGCGGGAGATACGAGCAGTACTTC. This sequence encodes CASSERTSGRYEQYF.

The chain is built from TRBV27 and TRBJ2-5; no definite D call. The CDR3 length is 12 residues. Germline values: CDR1 MNHEY, CDR2 SMNVEV (reference sequence). Trimming took 8 bases from V and 6 from J, leaving 13 bases between them. CDR3 sequence: CASVSSRKTQYF. In nucleotides, the CDR3 is TGTGCCAGCGTCTCGAGTAGGAAGACCCAGTACTTC.

V is TRBV10-3 and J is TRBJ1-2; TRBD1 aligns across 7 bases. Germline V CDR1 and CDR2: ENHRY, SYGVKD. Trimming cost V 4 bases and J 10 bases; bases outside gene matches: 3. The CDR3 spans 11 residues. The CDR3 here is CAISGTGAYTF. DNA of the CDR3: TGTGCCATCAGTGGAACAGGGGCCTACACCTTC.

This clone came up once. J is TRBJ2-7 and V is TRBV7-2; 7 bases line up with TRBD1. The CDR3 loop spans 14 amino acids. Per germline, CDR1 SGHTA and CDR2 FQGNSA. The junction had 5 bases not matched to a gene; V was cut back by 5 bases and J by 1 base. Written as DNA, the CDR3 is TGTGCCAGCAGCGAACAGGGGAGTTCCTACGAGCAGTACTTC. Encoded protein: CASSEQGSSYEQYF.

This chain connects TRBV6-1 to TRBJ2-5, with D perhaps matching TRBD2 (6 bases). The CDR3 totals 13 residues. Germline V gene lookup returns CDR1 MNHNS and CDR2 SASEGT. The germline V and J ends were trimmed by 8 bases and 4 bases, with 14 bases remaining between them. This chain's CDR3 is CASGAGLRETQYF. CDR3 coding DNA: TGTGCCAGCGGGGCGGGGTTGCGAGAGACCCAGTACTTC.

This chain joins TRBV7-8 and TRBJ2-7; D uncertain. Trimming pared 4 bases from V and 2 bases from J, leaving 9 bases between. CDR3 length equals 13 residues. CDR1 is SGHVS, CDR2 FQNEAQ, per germline. Written as DNA, the CDR3 is TGTGCCAGCAGCTCGGGCAGAGCCTACGAGCAGTACTTC. Amino acids: CASSSGRAYEQYF.

Comment on this clone: The sample holds other DNA sequences that translate to the same CDR3. The chain joins TRBV7-9 to TRBJ1-5, with no clear D. Per germline, CDR1 SEHNR and CDR2 FQNEAQ (reference sequence). This CDR3 has 13 residues. The V gene lost 0 bases and the J gene lost 7 bases, with 7 bases spanning the gap. The chain's CDR3 is CASSLAGDQPQHF. DNA for the CDR3: TGTGCCAGCAGCTTAGCAGGTGACCAGCCCCAGCATTTT.

The chain has TRBV19 and TRBJ1-5, with D maybe TRBD1 (6 bases). The germline V gene encodes CDR1 LNHDA and CDR2 SQIVND (reference sequence). The CDR3 has 14 residues. V was pared by 5 bases and J by 2 bases, with 10 bases between. The CDR3 loop is CASSGQLGNQPQHF. The CDR3 DNA reads TGTGCCAGTAGTGGACAGTTGGGCAATCAGCCCCAGCATTTT.

The V call is TRBV9, the J call TRBJ2-7; weak D call: TRBD1 (5 bases). Germline CDR1 and CDR2: SGDLS and YYNGEE. The CDR3 covers 13 residues. The V end was cut by 4 bases, the J end by 5 bases, with 13 bases between. The CDR3 protein is CASSPGPWDEQYF. The CDR3 nucleotides read TGTGCCAGCAGCCCAGGGCCCTGGGACGAGCAGTACTTC.

The chain is built from TRBV28 and TRBJ2-6; 7 bases map to TRBD1. Germline CDR1 MDHEN, CDR2 SYDVKM. The CDR3 totals 17 residues. V lost 5 bases and J lost 0; bases outside the gene matches: 7. For the CDR3, the DNA is TGTGCCAGCAGTGTCCTCCGGGACAGCTCTGGGGCCAACGTCCTGACTTTC. Amino acid sequence: CASSVLRDSSGANVLTF. Using reference TRBV28 and TRBJ2-6 for the parts outside the CDR3, the full variable domain is DVKVTQSSRYLVKRTGEKVFLECVQDMDHENMFWYRQDPGLGLRLIYFSYDVKMKEKGDIPEGYSVSREKKERFSLILESASTNQTSMYLCASSVLRDSSGANVLTFGAGSRLTVL.

This chain connects TRBV15 to TRBJ2-1, with 7 bases aligning to TRBD2. V shed 2 bases and J 13 bases; nucleotides not matched to a gene: 5. Germline CDR1 reads LNHNV; CDR2 reads YYDKDF (reference sequence). The CDR3 runs 12 residues. As DNA, the CDR3 is TGTGCCACCAGCAGAATGCCGGGACTACAGTTCTTC. This sequence encodes CATSRMPGLQFF.

J is TRBJ2-7 and V is TRBV6-5, with TRBD2 as a possible D gene (6 bases). The germline V gene has CDR1 MNHEY and CDR2 SVGAGI. CDR3 size: 15 residues. V shed 8 bases and J shed 4 bases, with 21 bases lying between them. The CDR3 protein is CASAVDGRYLYEQYF. CDR3 sequence (DNA): TGTGCCAGCGCTGTGGACGGGAGATATTTATACGAGCAGTACTTC.

The chain has TRBV11-2 and TRBJ2-3; weak D call: TRBD1 (6 bases). The CDR3 sequence is 16 residues long. Deletions cut 3 bases from V and 2 bases from J, with 15 bases between. The germline CDR1 and CDR2 sequences are SGHAT and FQNNGV. CDR3 in amino acids: CASSFNPGEFTDTQYF. In nucleotides, the CDR3 is TGTGCCAGCAGCTTTAATCCAGGGGAGTTCACAGATACGCAGTATTTT. Together with reference TRBV11-2 and TRBJ2-3, the CDR3 gives the full variable domain: EAGVAQSPRYKIIEKRQSVAFWCNPISGHATLYWYQQILGQGPKLLIQFQNNGVVDDSQLPKDRFSAERLKGVDSTLKIQPAKLEDSAVYLCASSFNPGEFTDTQYFGPGTRLTVL.